The 28 T cell receptor beta chains below were found in one sample sequenced in a study of T cells after yellow fever vaccination. TCRdb reprocessed the 5' RACE reads via MiXCR and lists one record per CDR3 protein. The sample includes a few hundred thousand distinct CDR3 sequences, about 7% of them seen just once. Sequencing was performed on CD4+ T cells sorted from PBMCs, taken 15 days after the yellow fever booster vaccination. These receptors all stem from a man in his thirties or forties who received the YFV17D yellow fever vaccine.

The sample holds a few counts of this clonotype. V and J are TRBV7-9 and TRBJ2-7; D is possibly TRBD1 or TRBD2 (7 bases each). Germline loops: CDR1 SEHNR, CDR2 FQNEAQ (reference sequence). The ends were cut back, 2 bases at V and 6 bases at J, with 11 bases in the middle. The CDR3 is 13 amino acids. The CDR3 DNA is TGTGCCAGCAGCTTAAGGGAGGGGGCCGAGCAGTACTTC. This codes for CASSLREGAEQYF.

The chain couples TRBV12-3 or TRBV12-4 to TRBJ1-2, with D uncertain. With 7 bases removed from V and 0 bases from J, the gap between germline ends came to 12 bases. This CDR3 spans 14 amino acids. The CDR3 spells CASKQWSANYGYTF. The CDR3 coding sequence is TGTGCCAGCAAGCAATGGAGTGCTAACTATGGCTACACCTTC.

The rearrangement joins TRBV9 to TRBJ2-3; D unclear. V was shortened by 0 bases and J by 5 bases, with 19 bases between the two germline ends. The CDR3 runs 17 residues. Germline V gene lookup returns CDR1 SGDLS and CDR2 YYNGEE. CDR3 bases: TGTGCCAGCAGCGTAGGCAGCCAACCTTGGGATGGAGATACGCAGTATTTT. It specifies CASSVGSQPWDGDTQYF.

This clonotype was seen a handful of times. The J gene is TRBJ2-7, the V gene TRBV27, with 8 bases fitting TRBD2. This CDR3 region has 15 residues. V was pared by 3 bases and J by 0 bases, with 4 bases of the junction left unmatched. Germline CDR1 is MNHEY and CDR2 is SMNVEV (reference sequence). In nucleotides, the CDR3 is TGTGCCAGCAGTTTGACTAGCGACAGCTCCTACGAGCAGTACTTC. Its protein product is CASSLTSDSSYEQYF.

This clonotype occurred a few times. This rearrangement joins TRBV5-1 to TRBJ2-3; D gene uncertain. Deletions cut 0 bases from V and 4 bases from J, with 9 bases between. The CDR3 is 14 residues long. The germline CDR1 and CDR2 sequences are SGHRS and YFSETQ. CDR3 sequence reads: CASSLGIVADTQYF. Written as DNA, the CDR3 is TGCGCCAGCAGCTTGGGGATCGTCGCAGATACGCAGTATTTT.

At least ten counts were recorded for this clonotype. The chain has TRBV2 and TRBJ2-4; D not certain. CDR3 length equals 11 residues. Germline V CDR1 and CDR2: SNHLY, FYNNEI. V gave up 6 bases and J gave up 11 bases, with 11 bases separating them. For the CDR3, the DNA is TGTGCCAGCAGCTCCGTCCCCCTTCAGTACTTC. As protein: CASSSVPLQYF.

This chain uses TRBV6-5 with TRBJ2-2; D may be TRBD1 (5 bases). CDR1 MNHEY and CDR2 SVGAGI come from the germline V gene. V dropped 2 bases and J dropped 7 bases, with 14 bases sitting between them. The CDR3 totals 15 residues. This chain's CDR3 is CASSYQPDSRGELFF. DNA of the CDR3: TGTGCCAGCAGTTACCAACCCGACAGCCGCGGGGAGCTGTTTTTT.

The chain employs TRBV24-1 and TRBJ2-1; D gene unclear. Germline assignment: CDR1 KGHDR and CDR2 SFDVKD. The CDR3 covers 11 residues. Trimming cost V 7 bases and J 8 bases, with 8 bases left between them. Written as DNA, the CDR3 is TGTGCCACCAGCAGTTACGATGAGCAGTTCTTC. Its protein product is CATSSYDEQFF.

This chain links TRBV19 with TRBJ2-2; D gene ambiguous. The CDR3 consists of 13 residues. Per germline, CDR1 LNHDA and CDR2 SQIVND (reference sequence). The ends were cut back, 3 bases at V and 3 bases at J, with 5 bases in the middle. This CDR3 reads CASSMGYTGELFF. The CDR3 nucleotides read TGTGCCAGTAGTATGGGGTACACCGGGGAGCTGTTTTTT.

This sequence joins TRBV7-2 and TRBJ2-1, with D possibly TRBD2 on 6 matching bases. V was cut by 2 bases and J by 4 bases, with 12 bases left in between. The V gene's germline CDR1 is SGHTA and CDR2 FQGNSA. The length of the CDR3 is 15 residues. CDR3 sequence: CASSLRDFRYNEQFF. CDR3 nucleotides: TGTGCCAGCAGCTTAAGGGACTTCCGGTACAATGAGCAGTTCTTC.

J is TRBJ1-2 and V is TRBV5-1; 9 positions agree with TRBD1. Unmatched junction bases numbered 4, after V lost 4 bases and J lost 6 bases. The CDR3 spans 13 residues. Germline values: CDR1 SGHRS, CDR2 YFSETQ. CDR3 sequence: CASSQDRGNGYTF. The DNA of the CDR3 is TGCGCCAGCAGCCAGGACAGGGGAAATGGCTACACCTTC.

The chain carries TRBV6-5 and TRBJ2-1, with 8 bases matching TRBD2. Unmatched junction bases numbered 4, after V lost 2 bases and J lost 4 bases. Per the germline V gene, CDR1 is MNHEY and CDR2 is SVGAGI. This CDR3 is 15 amino acids long. The CDR3 nucleotides read TGTGCCAGCAGTTACGTCCCTAGCGGGTACAATGAGCAGTTCTTC. Translating it yields CASSYVPSGYNEQFF.

This clonotype was recorded a few times. The gene calls are TRBV12-3 or TRBV12-4 and TRBJ1-1; D gene unclear. CDR3 length equals 15 residues. Trimming took off 2 bases at V and 0 bases at J, with 10 bases between the two ends. This CDR3 reads CASSLSGRMNTEAFF. In nucleotides, the CDR3 is TGTGCCAGCAGTTTAAGTGGAAGGATGAACACTGAAGCTTTCTTT.

This clonotype was detected ten times or more. CDR3 in DNA: TGCGCCAGCAGCCCCGCCGGATTCTATGGCTACACCTTC. Translation: CASSPAGFYGYTF. V gene TRBV5-1 combines with J gene TRBJ1-2; no clear D gene. This CDR3 has 13 residues. Trimming left V 4 bases short and J 4 bases short, with 11 bases between. The germline V gene encodes CDR1 SGHRS and CDR2 YFSETQ.

This clonotype appeared many times. The V call is TRBV10-3, the J call TRBJ2-3, with D possibly being TRBD2 (6 bases). CDR3 size: 14 residues. Germline V gives CDR1 ENHRY, CDR2 SYGVKD. Trimming shortened V by 2 bases and J by 2 bases, and 8 bases separated the two germline ends. Written as DNA, the CDR3 is TGTGCCATCAGTGAGCGGGAGAACACAGATACGCAGTATTTT. Translating it yields CAISERENTDTQYF.

The genes are TRBV20-1 and TRBJ2-7; 8 bases match TRBD2. The CDR3 extends over 14 amino acids. Germline V gene lookup returns CDR1 DFQATT and CDR2 SNEGSKA (reference sequence). Germline trimming cut 1 base from V and 7 bases from J; bases unmatched to any gene: 9. As DNA, the CDR3 is TGCAGTGCTAGAGCTTCGGGAGGGGGGGAAGAGCAGTACTTC. It yields the protein CSARASGGGEEQYF.

The V and J genes are TRBV20-1 and TRBJ2-5, with D perhaps matching TRBD2 (5 bases). CDR3 size: 15 residues. Trimming took off 3 bases at V and 4 bases at J, with 18 bases between the two ends. From germline, CDR1 is DFQATT and CDR2 SNEGSKA (reference sequence). DNA of the CDR3: TGCAGTGCTAGTTTAGCTAGCAAACTCACAGAGACCCAGTACTTC. Its translation is CSASLASKLTETQYF.

The chain uses TRBV24-1 and TRBJ2-7; D unclear. CDR1 is KGHDR and CDR2 is SFDVKD in the germline V gene. The CDR3 has 13 amino acids. Trimming shortened V by 3 bases and J by 6 bases, and 11 bases separated the two germline ends. Written as DNA, the CDR3 is TGTGCCACCAGTGATCCGCCCTTTGGCGAGCAGTACTTC. It specifies CATSDPPFGEQYF.

This clonotype was counted only a few times. The chain links TRBV10-3 to TRBJ2-3; TRBD1 matches at 8 bases. The CDR3 spans 16 residues. In germline, CDR1 is ENHRY, CDR2 SYGVKD. Germline trimming cut 6 bases from V and 3 bases from J; bases unmatched to any gene: 11. Here the CDR3 DNA reads TGTGCCATCAGGTCGACAGGGGCGAATGTAACAGATACGCAGTATTTT. The encoded protein is CAIRSTGANVTDTQYF.

The chain recombines TRBV6-5 with TRBJ2-5, with TRBD1 as a possible D gene (8 bases). In germline, CDR1 is MNHEY, CDR2 SVGAGI. This CDR3 is 17 amino acids long. Between the trimmed V and J ends, which lost 7 bases and 7 bases, there was a span of 28 bases. This CDR3 reads CASTPSPEQGGLVTQYF. The CDR3 DNA is TGTGCCAGCACCCCCTCGCCTGAACAGGGGGGGCTAGTGACCCAGTACTTC.

This clonotype was counted a few times. The rearrangement links TRBV29-1 to TRBJ2-7; possibly TRBD1 for D (6 bases). V was pared by 5 bases and J by 0 bases, with 11 bases between. This CDR3 is 13 amino acids long. Germline V gene lookup returns CDR1 SQVTM and CDR2 ANQGSEA. CDR3 bases: TGCAGCGTTACCGACAGGAGCTCCTACGAGCAGTACTTC. It translates to CSVTDRSSYEQYF.

This clonotype was seen repeatedly, ten times or more. V and J are TRBV24-1 and TRBJ2-3, with D possibly matching TRBD2 (5 bases). Germline V gene lookup returns CDR1 KGHDR and CDR2 SFDVKD. CDR3 length equals 15 residues. Between the trimmed V and J ends, which lost 12 bases and 0 bases, there was a span of 18 bases. The chain's CDR3 is CAAGGRGLSTDTQYF. CDR3 DNA sequence: TGTGCCGCCGGAGGTCGGGGTCTTAGCACAGATACGCAGTATTTT.

In this sample, this clonotype turned up many times. The chain couples TRBV2 to TRBJ2-7; 11 positions agree with TRBD2. Unmatched junction bases numbered 5, after V lost 4 bases and J lost 3 bases. Germline CDR1 and CDR2: SNHLY and FYNNEI. There are 15 residues in the CDR3. For the CDR3, the DNA is TGTGCCAGCAGTGGGGGACTAGCGGACTACTACGAGCAGTACTTC. Translation gives CASSGGLADYYEQYF.

This clonotype was observed at least ten times. This chain links TRBV9 with TRBJ2-3; no clear D gene. Trimming shortened V by 4 bases and J by 5 bases, and 14 bases separated the two germline ends. Per the germline V gene, CDR1 is SGDLS and CDR2 is YYNGEE. This CDR3 is built from 14 residues. The CDR3: CASSISRARDTQYF. For the CDR3, the DNA is TGTGCCAGCAGCATCTCTAGAGCCAGAGATACGCAGTATTTT.

This chain connects TRBV7-9 to TRBJ2-7; the D call may be TRBD1 or TRBD2 (5 bases each). There are 13 residues in the CDR3. V lost 4 bases to trimming and J lost 3 bases, with 10 bases between them. Germline CDR1 and CDR2: SEHNR and FQNEAQ (reference sequence). CDR3 bases: TGTGCCAGCAGCTGGGGACCTCTCTACGAGCAGTACTTC. Protein product: CASSWGPLYEQYF.

This clonotype was seen a handful of times. The chain employs TRBV20-1 and TRBJ2-1; 13 bases map to TRBD2. CDR1 and CDR2 (germline): DFQATT, SNEGSKA (reference sequence). The CDR3 runs to 16 residues. V shed 2 bases, J shed 4 bases, and the junction held 5 bases outside the gene matches. The CDR3 DNA sequence: TGCAGTGCTAGATATGGACTAGCGGGAGAGTACAATGAGCAGTTCTTC. Its protein product is CSARYGLAGEYNEQFF.

This chain uses TRBV7-9 with TRBJ1-4; D remains unclear. The CDR3 contains 15 residues. The germline CDR1 and CDR2 sequences are SEHNR and FQNEAQ (reference sequence). V was clipped by 3 bases and J by 0 bases, with 8 bases between them. The CDR3 sequence is CASSLAESTNEKLFF. The CDR3 DNA reads as TGTGCCAGCAGCTTGGCGGAGTCAACTAATGAAAAACTGTTTTTT.

This clonotype occurred many times. The chain links TRBV28 to TRBJ2-5; tentative D call: TRBD1 (5 bases). The ends were cut back, 6 bases at V and 5 bases at J, with 13 bases in the middle. The CDR3 loop spans 13 amino acids. Germline CDR1 reads MDHEN; CDR2 reads SYDVKM. The CDR3 nucleotides are TGTGCCAGCAGGGGTTTTGGGGCGGAGACCCAGTACTTC. Protein: CASRGFGAETQYF.